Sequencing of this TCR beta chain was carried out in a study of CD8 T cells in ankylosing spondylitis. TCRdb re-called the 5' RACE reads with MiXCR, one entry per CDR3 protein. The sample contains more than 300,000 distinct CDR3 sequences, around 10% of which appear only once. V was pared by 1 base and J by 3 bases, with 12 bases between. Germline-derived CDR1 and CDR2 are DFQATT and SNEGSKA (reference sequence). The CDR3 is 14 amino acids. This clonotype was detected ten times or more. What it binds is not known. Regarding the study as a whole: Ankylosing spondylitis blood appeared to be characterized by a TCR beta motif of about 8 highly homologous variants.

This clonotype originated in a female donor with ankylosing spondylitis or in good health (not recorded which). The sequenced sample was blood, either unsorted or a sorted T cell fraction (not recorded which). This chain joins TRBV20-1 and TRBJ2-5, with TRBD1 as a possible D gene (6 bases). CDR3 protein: CSARATGMEETQYF. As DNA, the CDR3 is TGCAGTGCTAGAGCTACAGGGATGGAAGAGACCCAGTACTTC.